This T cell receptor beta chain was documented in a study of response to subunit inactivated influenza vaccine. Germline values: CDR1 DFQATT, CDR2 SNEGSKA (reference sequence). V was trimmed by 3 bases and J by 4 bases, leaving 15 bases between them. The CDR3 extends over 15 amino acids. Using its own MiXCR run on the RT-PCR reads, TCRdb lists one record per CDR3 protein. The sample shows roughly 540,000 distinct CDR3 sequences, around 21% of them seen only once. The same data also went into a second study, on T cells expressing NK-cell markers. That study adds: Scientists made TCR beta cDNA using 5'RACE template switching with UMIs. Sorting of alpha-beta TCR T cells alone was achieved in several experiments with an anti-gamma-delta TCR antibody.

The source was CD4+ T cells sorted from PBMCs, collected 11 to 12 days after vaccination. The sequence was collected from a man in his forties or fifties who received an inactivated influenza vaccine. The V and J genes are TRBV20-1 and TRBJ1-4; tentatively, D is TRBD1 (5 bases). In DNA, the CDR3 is TGCAGTGCTAGGTTAATAGGACAAAGTAATGAAAAACTGTTTTTT. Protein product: CSARLIGQSNEKLFF.